Sequencing of this TCR beta chain was carried out in a study of CD8+ T cells in alopecia areata. Following RNA extraction, reverse transcription yielded cDNA that acted as the sequencing template. Profiling relied on immunoSEQ multiplex PCR, and the TCRdb table lists in-frame clones only, not all of them. The table records roughly 190,000 clones, just under 65% of them present only once. This clone was detected once. Treatment: oral pan-JAK inhibitor, 5-10 mg twice daily. The receptor comes from a human donor with alopecia areata. Sequences were derived from CD4+ T cells sorted from blood, sampled around week 50, from a patient treated with tofacitinib.

This CDR3 is CSVLFGWETQYF. CDR3 DNA: TGCAGCGTTCTCTTCGGGTGGGAGACCCAGTACTTC. This chain uses TRBV29-1 with TRBJ2-5; D unclear. The CDR3 runs 12 residues. The V gene's germline CDR1 is SQVTM and CDR2 ANQGSEA. Between the trimmed V and J ends, which lost 5 bases and 5 bases, there was a span of 12 bases.